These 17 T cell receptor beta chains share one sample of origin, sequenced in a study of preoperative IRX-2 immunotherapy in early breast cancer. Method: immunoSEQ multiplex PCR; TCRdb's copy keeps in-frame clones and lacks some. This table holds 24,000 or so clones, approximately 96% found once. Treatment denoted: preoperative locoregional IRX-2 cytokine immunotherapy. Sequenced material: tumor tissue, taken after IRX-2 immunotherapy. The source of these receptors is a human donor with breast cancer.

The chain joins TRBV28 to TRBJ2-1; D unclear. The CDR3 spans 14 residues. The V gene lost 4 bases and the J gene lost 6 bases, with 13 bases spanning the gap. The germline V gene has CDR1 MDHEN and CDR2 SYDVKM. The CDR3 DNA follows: TGTGCCAGCAGTTCCCCGAAGTACGGCAATGAGCAGTTCTTC. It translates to CASSSPKYGNEQFF.

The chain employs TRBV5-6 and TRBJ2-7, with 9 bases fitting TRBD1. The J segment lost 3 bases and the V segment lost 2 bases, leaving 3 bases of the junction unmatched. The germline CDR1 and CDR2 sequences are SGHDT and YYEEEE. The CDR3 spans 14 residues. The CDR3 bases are TGTGCCAGCAGCTTTGCGGACAGGGGCTACGAGCAGTACTTC. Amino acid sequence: CASSFADRGYEQYF.

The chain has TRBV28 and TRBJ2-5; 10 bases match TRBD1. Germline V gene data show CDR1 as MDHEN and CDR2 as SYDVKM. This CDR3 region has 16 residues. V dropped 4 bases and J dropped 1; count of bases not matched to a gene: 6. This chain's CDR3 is CASSSSGQGIQETQYF. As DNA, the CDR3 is TGTGCCAGCAGTTCCTCGGGACAGGGGATCCAAGAGACCCAGTACTTC.

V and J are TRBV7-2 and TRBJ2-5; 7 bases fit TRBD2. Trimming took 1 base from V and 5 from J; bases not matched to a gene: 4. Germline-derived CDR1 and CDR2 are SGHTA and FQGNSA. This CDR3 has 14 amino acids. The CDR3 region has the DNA TGTGCCAGCAGCTTAGGAGCGGGGATTGAGACCCAGTACTTC. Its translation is CASSLGAGIETQYF.

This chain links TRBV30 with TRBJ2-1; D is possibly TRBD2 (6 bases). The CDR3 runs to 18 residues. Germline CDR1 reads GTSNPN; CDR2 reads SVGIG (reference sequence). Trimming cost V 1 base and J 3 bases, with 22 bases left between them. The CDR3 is CAWSGFGSPGLVYNEQFF. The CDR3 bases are TGTGCCTGGAGTGGTTTCGGTTCCCCGGGACTGGTCTACAATGAGCAGTTCTTC.

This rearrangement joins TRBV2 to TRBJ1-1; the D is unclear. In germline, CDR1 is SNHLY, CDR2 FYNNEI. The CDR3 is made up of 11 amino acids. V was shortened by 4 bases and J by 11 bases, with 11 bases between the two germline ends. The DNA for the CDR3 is TGTGCCAGCAGTGTAGTAGGGTTGGCTTTCTTT. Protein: CASSVVGLAFF.

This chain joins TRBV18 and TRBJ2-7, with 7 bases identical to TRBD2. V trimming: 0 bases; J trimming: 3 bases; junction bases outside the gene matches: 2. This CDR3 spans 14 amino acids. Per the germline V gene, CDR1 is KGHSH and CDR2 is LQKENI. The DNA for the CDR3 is TGTGCCAGCTCACCACCTAGCGGGCGCTACGAGCAGTACTTC. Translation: CASSPPSGRYEQYF.

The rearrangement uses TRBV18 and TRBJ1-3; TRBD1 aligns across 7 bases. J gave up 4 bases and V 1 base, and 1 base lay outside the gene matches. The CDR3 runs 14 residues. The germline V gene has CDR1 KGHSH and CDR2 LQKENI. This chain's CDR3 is CASSPQTGGNTIYF. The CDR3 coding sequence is TGTGCCAGCTCACCACAGACAGGGGGAAACACCATATATTTT.

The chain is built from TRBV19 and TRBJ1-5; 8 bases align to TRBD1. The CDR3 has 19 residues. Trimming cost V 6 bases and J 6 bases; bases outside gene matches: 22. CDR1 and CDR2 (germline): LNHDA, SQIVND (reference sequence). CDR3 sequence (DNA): TGTGCCAGTAGCCGACCACCGCTGAGACAGGGGACGGGCGGTCAGCCCCAGCATTTT. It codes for CASSRPPLRQGTGGQPQHF. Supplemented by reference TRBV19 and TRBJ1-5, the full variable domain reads DGGITQSPKYLFRKEGQNVTLSCEQNLNHDAMYWYRQDPGQGLRLIYYSQIVNDFQKGDIAEGYSVSREKKESFPLTVTSAQKNPTAFYLCASSRPPLRQGTGGQPQHFGDGTRLSIL.

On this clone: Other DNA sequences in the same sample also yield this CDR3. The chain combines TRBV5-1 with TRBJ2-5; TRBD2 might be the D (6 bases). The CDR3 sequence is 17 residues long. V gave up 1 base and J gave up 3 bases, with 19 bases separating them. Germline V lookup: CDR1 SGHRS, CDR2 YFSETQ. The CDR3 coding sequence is TGCGCCAGCAGCTTGCGGATCGCGGGGAGGCGCGAAGAGACCCAGTACTTC. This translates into CASSLRIAGRREETQYF.

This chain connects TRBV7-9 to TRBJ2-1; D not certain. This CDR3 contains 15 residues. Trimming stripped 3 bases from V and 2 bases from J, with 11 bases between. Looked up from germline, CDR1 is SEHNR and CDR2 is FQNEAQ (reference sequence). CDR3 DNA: TGTGCCAGCAGCTTCCCGCCACCGACCTACAATGAGCAGTTCTTC. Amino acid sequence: CASSFPPPTYNEQFF.

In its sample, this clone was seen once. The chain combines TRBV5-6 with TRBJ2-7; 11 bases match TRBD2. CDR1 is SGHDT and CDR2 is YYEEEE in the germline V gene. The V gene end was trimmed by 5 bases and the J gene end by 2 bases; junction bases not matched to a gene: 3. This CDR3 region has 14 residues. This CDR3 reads CASSLAGGTYEQYF. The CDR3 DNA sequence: TGTGCCAGCAGTTTAGCGGGAGGGACCTACGAGCAGTACTTC. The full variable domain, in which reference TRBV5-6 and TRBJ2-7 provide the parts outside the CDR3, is DAGVTQSPTHLIKTRGQQVTLRCSPKSGHDTVSWYQQALGQGPQFIFQYYEEEERQRGNFPDRFSGHQFPNYSSELNVNALLLGDSALYLCASSLAGGTYEQYFGPGTRLTVT.

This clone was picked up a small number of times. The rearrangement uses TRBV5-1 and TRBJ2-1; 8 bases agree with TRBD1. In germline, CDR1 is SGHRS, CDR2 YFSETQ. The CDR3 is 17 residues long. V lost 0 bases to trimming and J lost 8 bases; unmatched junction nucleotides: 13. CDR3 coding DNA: TGCGCCAGCAGCTTGGTCGGCAGGGGGCGGGGTATTCATGAGCAGTTCTTC. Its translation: CASSLVGRGRGIHEQFF.

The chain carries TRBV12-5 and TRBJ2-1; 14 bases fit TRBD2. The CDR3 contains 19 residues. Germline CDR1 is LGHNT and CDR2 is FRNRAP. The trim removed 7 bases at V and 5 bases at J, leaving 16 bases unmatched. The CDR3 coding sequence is TGTGCTAGTGCTCGACGAAGACTAGCGGGAGGGGGGGCCAACAATGAGCAGTTCTTC. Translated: CASARRRLAGGGANNEQFF.

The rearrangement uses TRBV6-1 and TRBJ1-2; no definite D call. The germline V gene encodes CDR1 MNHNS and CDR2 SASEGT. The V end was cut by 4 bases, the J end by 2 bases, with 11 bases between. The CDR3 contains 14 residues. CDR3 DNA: TGTGCCAGCAGTGTCGGCGTCTTAAACTATGGCTACACCTTC. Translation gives CASSVGVLNYGYTF.

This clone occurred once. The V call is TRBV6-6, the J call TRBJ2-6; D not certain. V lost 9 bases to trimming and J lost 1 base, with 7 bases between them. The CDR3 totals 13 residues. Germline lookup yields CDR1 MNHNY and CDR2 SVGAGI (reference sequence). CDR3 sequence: CASVGSGANVLTF. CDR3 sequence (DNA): TGTGCCAGTGTAGGGTCTGGGGCCAACGTCCTGACTTTC.

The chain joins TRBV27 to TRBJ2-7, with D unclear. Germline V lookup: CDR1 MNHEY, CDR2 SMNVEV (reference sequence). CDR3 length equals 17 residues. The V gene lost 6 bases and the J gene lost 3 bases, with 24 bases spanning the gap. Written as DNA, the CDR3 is TGTGCCAGCAGATCGGGTGTGGGGTCAGCAAATTACTACGAGCAGTACTTC. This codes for CASRSGVGSANYYEQYF.